These T cell receptor beta chains were read from a single sample in a study of cytomegalovirus exposure and HLA in healthy donors. Sequencing was performed with immunoSEQ multiplex PCR; in TCRdb, only in-frame clones are kept and a portion is missing. The sample has some 180,000 clones, about 80% seen once; the top ten hold roughly 3.6%. Sequences were obtained from PBMCs. All receptors derive from a woman in her fifties or sixties in good health and CMV-seropositive. CDR3s include the opening cysteine and the closing phenylalanine or tryptophan. A D gene is named only where the DNA matches it firmly. Clone size is stated in some rows and not others, as once, few, many or a class when expanded.

j_call v_call d_call clone_size cdr3_nt cdr3_aa
TRBJ1-6 TRBV5-6 NA few TGTGCCAGCAGCTTGGAGGAGAATTCACCCCTCCACTTT CASSLEENSPLHF
TRBJ1-2 TRBV5-1 NA NA TGCGCCAGCAGCTTGGCAGGGGACGGATTTGGCTACACCTTC CASSLAGDGFGYTF
TRBJ2-7 TRBV15 NA NA TGTGCCACCAGCAGAGTCGTGGTGGGGGGGCCGGACGAGCAGTACTTC CATSRVVVGGPDEQYF
TRBJ2-5 TRBV11-2 TRBD2 few TGTGCCAGCAGCTCAAATCGGGGGGTAGTAGAGACCCAGTACTTC CASSSNRGVVETQYF
TRBJ1-2 TRBV4-2 TRBD1 NA TGTGCCAGCAGTCCCAGGACAGGGGATTATGGCTACACCTTC CASSPRTGDYGYTF
TRBJ2-5 TRBV7-9 NA NA TGTGCCAGCAGCTTAATGGGAGACCAAGAGACCCAGTACTTC CASSLMGDQETQYF
TRBJ2-7 TRBV7-2 TRBD2 once TGTGCCAGCAGCTTAGTGGGGGCTAGCGGGAGTTACGAGCAGTACTTC CASSLVGASGSYEQYF
TRBJ1-2 TRBV6-1 NA few TGTGCCAGCAGTCCCGAAGGACTTGTGGGCTACACCTTC CASSPEGLVGYTF
TRBJ1-1 TRBV9 NA NA TGTGCCAGCAGCGTAGATGCGAGACACCTGGGGGGCACTGAAGCTTTCTTT CASSVDARHLGGTEAFF
TRBJ2-7 TRBV7-2 TRBD2 NA TGTGCCAGCAGCTCCGGGACTAGCGGGAGGGGGACCTACGAGCAGTACTTC CASSSGTSGRGTYEQYF
TRBJ2-7 TRBV27 NA NA TGTGCCAGCAGTTTTTGGGGCGGGGCATCCTACGAGCAGTACTTC CASSFWGGASYEQYF
TRBJ1-2 TRBV7-9 NA NA TGTGCCAGCAGCTCCAGGGGCTCCTATGGCTACACCTTC CASSSRGSYGYTF
TRBJ2-7 TRBV27 TRBD2 NA TGTGCCAGCAGTCCCATGGGAGGGAGTGGCTACGAGCAGTACTTC CASSPMGGSGYEQYF
TRBJ2-5 TRBV7-2 NA NA TGTGCCAGCAGCTCGGTGGAGACCCAGTACTTC CASSSVETQYF
TRBJ2-7 TRBV7-9 NA NA TGTGCCAGCAGCTCCCCTGGAGGAGTCGGGGAGCAGTACTTC CASSSPGGVGEQYF
TRBJ1-1 TRBV27 NA NA TGTGCCAGCAGTTTAAGACCAGGGATGAACACTGAAGCTTTCTTT CASSLRPGMNTEAFF
TRBJ1-6 TRBV5-1 NA NA TGCGCCAGCAGCTCACAGGGTTATAATTCACCCCTCCACTTT CASSSQGYNSPLHF
TRBJ1-3 TRBV27 NA NA TGTGCCAGCAGTTTTCAGGGATGGGCTGGAAACACCATATATTTT CASSFQGWAGNTIYF
TRBJ2-5 TRBV15 NA NA TGTGCCACCAGCAGAGTCTCAGGGTCGGCCCAGTACTTC CATSRVSGSAQYF
TRBJ1-5 TRBV18 NA NA TGTGCCAGCTCACCTTTGGGCACAGAATTCAATCAGCCCCAGCATTTT CASSPLGTEFNQPQHF
TRBJ2-7 TRBV12-2 NA NA TGTGCAAGTCGCTCTTCAGGGGAGCGGGACGTCTACGAGCAGTACTTC CASRSSGERDVYEQYF
TRBJ1-1 TRBV7-9 TRBD1 few TGTGCCAGCAGACCGGACAGGGGCACTGAAGCTTTCTTT CASRPDRGTEAFF
TRBJ1-2 TRBV7-2 NA NA TGTGCCAGCAAGCTAACTCAAGCCATCTATGGCTACACCTTC CASKLTQAIYGYTF
TRBJ2-5 TRBV9 TRBD2 NA TGTGCCAGCAGCGTAGGGGCGGGGGGGTTCCAAGAGACCCAGTACTTC CASSVGAGGFQETQYF
TRBJ2-7 TRBV2 NA NA TGTGCCAGCAGTGAAGATTTAGGGGTGCGCGAGCAGTACTTC CASSEDLGVREQYF
TRBJ2-5 TRBV7-9 NA NA TGTGCCACCCAGACTCTGTTAGAGACCCAGTACTTC CATQTLLETQYF
TRBJ2-1 TRBV4-2 TRBD2 NA TGTGCCAGCAGCCGGGATAGCGGGGGGGCCTACAATGAGCAGTTCTTC CASSRDSGGAYNEQFF
TRBJ2-1 TRBV6-4 NA NA TGTGCCAGCGCGAAGGAGCTAGGAGGCAATGAGCAGTTCTTC CASAKELGGNEQFF
TRBJ2-6 TRBV27 NA once TGTGCCAGCAGTTTCGGAGGGACTGGGGCCAACGGCCTGACTTTC CASSFGGTGANGLTF
TRBJ2-1 TRBV5-1 TRBD2 NA TGCGCCAGCAGCTTGGGGGAGGGGAATGAGCAGTTCTTC CASSLGEGNEQFF
TRBJ2-1 TRBV7-8 NA NA TGTGCCAGCTGTAGGGACTCGTCATACAATGAGCAGTTCTTC CASCRDSSYNEQFF
TRBJ2-7 TRBV11-2 TRBD1 NA TGTGCCAGCAGCTCGACCGGGACAGGGGTCGAGCAGTACTTC CASSSTGTGVEQYF
TRBJ2-2 TRBV6-5 TRBD1 NA TGTGCCAGTAGACAGGGGAACACCGGGGAGCTGTTTTTT CASRQGNTGELFF
TRBJ1-5 TRBV4-1 NA NA TGCGCCAGCAGCCCGGGGGTCAATCAGCCCCAGCATTTT CASSPGVNQPQHF
TRBJ1-6 TRBV4-3 NA NA TGCGCCAGCAGCCAAGAAGATAGGGGGAATTCACCCCTCCACTTT CASSQEDRGNSPLHF
TRBJ2-2 TRBV11-2 TRBD2 once TGTGCCAGCAGCCCCGCGCTAGCGGACACCGGGGAGCTGTTTTTT CASSPALADTGELFF
TRBJ2-7 TRBV15 NA NA TGTGCCACCAGCAGAGATTATCAGCCTTGGGGAATCGGTCAACTTCCCCACGCGGGATTC CATSRDYQPWGIGQLPHAGF
TRBJ2-7 TRBV10-3 TRBD1 once TGTGCCATCACCGGAGACAGGGGCTCCTACGAGCAGTACTTC CAITGDRGSYEQYF
TRBJ2-7 TRBV9 NA NA TGTGCCAGCAGCGTAGGGGGAGTCCTCTCCTACGAGCAGTACTTC CASSVGGVLSYEQYF
TRBJ2-7 TRBV9 NA once TGTGCCAGCAGCCCCTCCCCGACTAGCTCCTACGAGCAGTACTTC CASSPSPTSSYEQYF
TRBJ2-1 TRBV11-2 TRBD2 NA TGTGCCAGCAGCGCAATAGGGGGACTAGCGGGGCAGCAGTTCTTC CASSAIGGLAGQQFF
TRBJ1-2 TRBV6-4 NA once TGTGCCAGCAGTGACAGGTACAGGGACCCCTTCGATGGCTACACCTTC CASSDRYRDPFDGYTF
TRBJ2-2 TRBV19 TRBD2 NA TGTGCCAGTAGTATACTAGCGGCCAACACCGGGGAGCTGTTTTTT CASSILAANTGELFF
TRBJ1-2 TRBV7-9 TRBD1 NA TGTGCCAGCAGCTTCGGGACAGGGGTCGGTAGCTATGGCTACACCTTC CASSFGTGVGSYGYTF
TRBJ1-2 TRBV27 TRBD1 NA TGTGCCAGCAGTGCACCGGGACAGGGGAGCTATGGCTACACCTTC CASSAPGQGSYGYTF
TRBJ2-7 TRBV28 TRBD2 NA TGTGCCAGCAGTCCCGGACTAGCGGGAGACCCCTACGAGCAGTACTTC CASSPGLAGDPYEQYF
TRBJ2-3 TRBV7-9 TRBD1 NA TGTGCCAGCAGCTCGGGACAGGGGTCCGGCACAGATACGCAGTATTTT CASSSGQGSGTDTQYF
TRBJ1-5 TRBV6-6 NA NA TGTGCCAGCAAAAAGGATGGAGGGCTTAGCAATCAGCCCCAGCATTTT CASKKDGGLSNQPQHF